A selection of T cell receptor beta chains follows, all from one sample in a study of identical twins' blood T cells. Each CDR3 protein is one row after TCRdb ran MiXCR on the 5' RACE reads. The sample has 350,000 to 400,000 distinct CDR3 sequences, roughly 27% seen once. The sample was PBMCs. The source of these receptors is a woman aged 18-50 years in good health. CDR3s include the opening cysteine and the closing phenylalanine or tryptophan. A D gene is named only where the DNA matches it firmly. Clone size is shown for a subset of rows, as once, few, many or a class of expanded clone.

CDR3 DNA: TGCAGTGCTGGAGTCTACACGGGAGACTCCTACAATGAGCAGTTCTTC; CDR3 protein: CSAGVYTGDSYNEQFF; D gene: -; clone size: -; J gene: TRBJ2-1; V gene: TRBV20-1
CDR3 DNA: TGTGCCAGCAGTCAGGGGGGTACCACTGAAGCTTTCTTT; CDR3 protein: CASSQGGTTEAFF; D gene: TRBD1; clone size: -; J gene: TRBJ1-1; V gene: TRBV14
CDR3 DNA: TGTGCCGTCGCCGGGACAGAAAATCAGCCCCAGCATTTT; CDR3 protein: CAVAGTENQPQHF; D gene: TRBD1; clone size: -; J gene: TRBJ1-5; V gene: TRBV10-3
CDR3 DNA: TGTGCCAGCTCACCAGGGGGAGATCGCGAAGCTTTCTTT; CDR3 protein: CASSPGGDREAFF; D gene: -; clone size: few; J gene: TRBJ1-1; V gene: TRBV18
CDR3 DNA: TGCAGCGTTGACGCTAGCGGGGTGCAGTATTTT; CDR3 protein: CSVDASGVQYF; D gene: TRBD2; clone size: few; J gene: TRBJ2-3; V gene: TRBV29-1
CDR3 DNA: TGTGCCAGCAGCGTAGATAGGGGCCACGAGCAGTACTTC; CDR3 protein: CASSVDRGHEQYF; D gene: -; clone size: many; J gene: TRBJ2-7; V gene: TRBV9
CDR3 DNA: TGTGCCAGCAGTTTATCGCCGGGACCTAACAATGAGCAGTTCTTC; CDR3 protein: CASSLSPGPNNEQFF; D gene: -; clone size: -; J gene: TRBJ2-1; V gene: TRBV27
CDR3 DNA: TGTGCCAGCAGCGTAACGCAGGCCGGGGAGCTGTTTTTT; CDR3 protein: CASSVTQAGELFF; D gene: -; clone size: few; J gene: TRBJ2-2; V gene: TRBV9
CDR3 DNA: TGTGCCAGCAGCGGGACACCCAACACTGAAGCTTTCTTT; CDR3 protein: CASSGTPNTEAFF; D gene: -; clone size: few; J gene: TRBJ1-1; V gene: TRBV2
CDR3 DNA: TGCAGTGCTAGACTGGCGGAAAATCAGCCCCAGCATTTT; CDR3 protein: CSARLAENQPQHF; D gene: -; clone size: -; J gene: TRBJ1-5; V gene: TRBV20-1
CDR3 DNA: TGTGCCAGCAGCTTCAGTGACGCCAATGAGCAGTTCTTC; CDR3 protein: CASSFSDANEQFF; D gene: -; clone size: -; J gene: TRBJ2-1; V gene: TRBV11-3
CDR3 DNA: TGTGCCAGCACGCTCAAAGAACCCCCGGGGGCTAGGGAAGCTTTCTTT; CDR3 protein: CASTLKEPPGAREAFF; D gene: -; clone size: -; J gene: TRBJ1-1; V gene: TRBV7-2
CDR3 DNA: TGTGCCAGCAGCCCCTCGGGGTTCGAGCAGTTCTTC; CDR3 protein: CASSPSGFEQFF; D gene: -; clone size: few; J gene: TRBJ2-1; V gene: TRBV11-2
CDR3 DNA: TGTGCCAGCAGTGAACGGGGCACATACGAGCAGTACTTC; CDR3 protein: CASSERGTYEQYF; D gene: -; clone size: few; J gene: TRBJ2-7; V gene: TRBV6-1
CDR3 DNA: TGTGCCAGCAGTGCAGGGCTACATGCCAAAAACATTCAGTACTTC; CDR3 protein: CASSAGLHAKNIQYF; D gene: -; clone size: -; J gene: TRBJ2-4; V gene: TRBV6-1
CDR3 DNA: TGTGCCAGCAGCTCCGCCCCGTGGCTGTACTATGGCTACACCTTC; CDR3 protein: CASSSAPWLYYGYTF; D gene: -; clone size: -; J gene: TRBJ1-2; V gene: TRBV11-2
CDR3 DNA: TGTGCCACCAGCAGAAGCGGGGCGTTGGGTTATGAAAAACTGTTTTTT; CDR3 protein: CATSRSGALGYEKLFF; D gene: -; clone size: few; J gene: TRBJ1-4; V gene: TRBV15
CDR3 DNA: TGTGCCAGCAGCTCTCACCTGAACACTGAAGCTTTCTTT; CDR3 protein: CASSSHLNTEAFF; D gene: -; clone size: -; J gene: TRBJ1-1; V gene: TRBV7-9
CDR3 DNA: TGTGCCAGCAGCTTCAACTCCGGGGAGCTGTTTTTT; CDR3 protein: CASSFNSGELFF; D gene: -; clone size: few; J gene: TRBJ2-2; V gene: TRBV11-2
CDR3 DNA: TGTGCCAGCAGCCAAGCCAGGACCCTAAAAGCGGCGCAGTATTTT; CDR3 protein: CASSQARTLKAAQYF; D gene: -; clone size: once; J gene: TRBJ2-3; V gene: TRBV14
CDR3 DNA: TGTGCCAGCAGCACGAGAACCCGAGCTGAAGCTTTCTTT; CDR3 protein: CASSTRTRAEAFF; D gene: -; clone size: few; J gene: TRBJ1-1; V gene: TRBV6-6
CDR3 DNA: TGCAGTGCTAGAGTGGGTTCGGAGGGTTATGAAAAACTGCTTTTT; CDR3 protein: CSARVGSEGYEKLLF; D gene: -; clone size: -; J gene: TRBJ1-4; V gene: TRBV20-1
CDR3 DNA: TGTGCCAGCAGCCTACAGGGGATCGGCGAGCAGTACTTC; CDR3 protein: CASSLQGIGEQYF; D gene: TRBD1; clone size: -; J gene: TRBJ2-7; V gene: TRBV14
CDR3 DNA: TGTGCCAGCAGTTACTCGACCCTTGACACCGGGGAGCTGTTTTTT; CDR3 protein: CASSYSTLDTGELFF; D gene: -; clone size: -; J gene: TRBJ2-2; V gene: TRBV6-5
CDR3 DNA: TGCAGTGCTAGTAGAGGGTACGATGAAGCTTTCTTT; CDR3 protein: CSASRGYDEAFF; D gene: -; clone size: -; J gene: TRBJ1-1; V gene: TRBV20-1
CDR3 DNA: TGTGCCAGCATTCCTGCGGGAGGGGTTAACACCGGGGAGCTGTTTTTT; CDR3 protein: CASIPAGGVNTGELFF; D gene: TRBD2; clone size: few; J gene: TRBJ2-2; V gene: TRBV12-3/TRBV12-4
CDR3 DNA: TGCAGCGCGGGGGCGCGGGTGGACACTGAAGCTTTCTTT; CDR3 protein: CSAGARVDTEAFF; D gene: -; clone size: few; J gene: TRBJ1-1; V gene: TRBV29-1
CDR3 DNA: TGCAGTGCAGAACATATCGCCAATCCTGAAGCTTTCTTT; CDR3 protein: CSAEHIANPEAFF; D gene: -; clone size: -; J gene: TRBJ1-1; V gene: TRBV20-1
CDR3 DNA: TGCAGCGTTGATGGGGGGGGGGGCTATTTGGCTTTCTTT; CDR3 protein: CSVDGGGGYLAFF; D gene: -; clone size: few; J gene: TRBJ1-1; V gene: TRBV29-1
CDR3 DNA: TGTGCCAGCAGCTATTTTCCACAGGCTTCTAATGAAAAACTGTTTTTT; CDR3 protein: CASSYFPQASNEKLFF; D gene: -; clone size: few; J gene: TRBJ1-4; V gene: TRBV7-2
CDR3 DNA: TGTGCCAGCAGTTACGTTGTGCTGGGAAGGTCCTACAATGAGCAGTTCTTC; CDR3 protein: CASSYVVLGRSYNEQFF; D gene: -; clone size: -; J gene: TRBJ2-1; V gene: TRBV6-2/TRBV6-3
CDR3 DNA: TGTGCCAGCAGCGTAGACCAGACTCTCCGCAATGAGCAGTTCTTC; CDR3 protein: CASSVDQTLRNEQFF; D gene: -; clone size: few; J gene: TRBJ2-1; V gene: TRBV9
CDR3 DNA: TGTGCCAGCAGCCAAGCCGGGGCAGAAGAGACCCAGTACTTC; CDR3 protein: CASSQAGAEETQYF; D gene: -; clone size: -; J gene: TRBJ2-5; V gene: TRBV4-2
CDR3 DNA: TGCAGCGTTGAAAGGAACAGGGACGGGGGGCTGTTTTTT; CDR3 protein: CSVERNRDGGLFF; D gene: -; clone size: -; J gene: TRBJ2-2; V gene: TRBV29-1
CDR3 DNA: TGCGCCAGCAGCCAAGGACAGATCACAGATACGCAGTATTTT; CDR3 protein: CASSQGQITDTQYF; D gene: -; clone size: -; J gene: TRBJ2-3; V gene: TRBV5-1
CDR3 DNA: TGCAGTGCTAGGAGGACAGGGGGCCTGCAGGAGTACTTC; CDR3 protein: CSARRTGGLQEYF; D gene: TRBD1; clone size: -; J gene: TRBJ2-7; V gene: TRBV20-1
CDR3 DNA: TGCAGTGCTCAGACAGGCTACGGCACAGATACGCAGTATTTT; CDR3 protein: CSAQTGYGTDTQYF; D gene: -; clone size: -; J gene: TRBJ2-3; V gene: TRBV20-1
CDR3 DNA: TGTGCCAGCAGTTTCCCCGGGGAAAGCAATCAGCCCCAGCATTTT; CDR3 protein: CASSFPGESNQPQHF; D gene: -; clone size: -; J gene: TRBJ1-5; V gene: TRBV28
CDR3 DNA: TGCGCCAGCAGTCGACAGGGTCGGTACGAGCAGTACTTC; CDR3 protein: CASSRQGRYEQYF; D gene: TRBD1; clone size: few; J gene: TRBJ2-7; V gene: TRBV5-1
CDR3 DNA: TGTGCCAGCAGTCCCAACCCGAGGGGGAATTCACCCCTCCACTTT; CDR3 protein: CASSPNPRGNSPLHF; D gene: -; clone size: -; J gene: TRBJ1-6; V gene: TRBV27
CDR3 DNA: TGCGCCAGCAGCTTAACAGGGGAGCCCACTGAAGCTTTCTTT; CDR3 protein: CASSLTGEPTEAFF; D gene: TRBD1; clone size: -; J gene: TRBJ1-1; V gene: TRBV5-1
CDR3 DNA: TGTGCCAGCAGTTTAGTGGGGAACGCAGATACGCAGTATTTT; CDR3 protein: CASSLVGNADTQYF; D gene: -; clone size: -; J gene: TRBJ2-3; V gene: TRBV27
CDR3 DNA: TGTGCCAGTAGTAGGGGGACTAACAGGGACACTGAAGCTTTCTTT; CDR3 protein: CASSRGTNRDTEAFF; D gene: -; clone size: few; J gene: TRBJ1-1; V gene: TRBV19
CDR3 DNA: TGTGCCATCAGTTGGACAGGGAACAATCAGCCCCAGCATTTT; CDR3 protein: CAISWTGNNQPQHF; D gene: TRBD1; clone size: few; J gene: TRBJ1-5; V gene: TRBV10-3
CDR3 DNA: TGTGCCAGCAGCCAAGAAGGCACCCAAGGAGGCTACACCTTC; CDR3 protein: CASSQEGTQGGYTF; D gene: -; clone size: -; J gene: TRBJ1-2; V gene: TRBV3-1
CDR3 DNA: TGTGCCAGCAGTCAAGACAGAGGTTCCTACAATGAGCAGTTCTTC; CDR3 protein: CASSQDRGSYNEQFF; D gene: -; clone size: many; J gene: TRBJ2-1; V gene: TRBV2
CDR3 DNA: TGTGCCACGCGCGGGGGTATTGGTTCTGGAAACACCATATATTTT; CDR3 protein: CATRGGIGSGNTIYF; D gene: -; clone size: -; J gene: TRBJ1-3; V gene: TRBV15
CDR3 DNA: TGTGCCAGTAGTATAGGCGCAGCCAGGGAGGCCGGGGAGCTGTTTTTT; CDR3 protein: CASSIGAAREAGELFF; D gene: -; clone size: large; J gene: TRBJ2-2; V gene: TRBV19
CDR3 DNA: TGCAGCGTTAGGACAGGGGCGGACACCGGGGAGCTGTTTTTT; CDR3 protein: CSVRTGADTGELFF; D gene: TRBD1; clone size: many; J gene: TRBJ2-2; V gene: TRBV29-1
CDR3 DNA: TGTGCCAGCAGGGAGGGAGGCGGGGGGACTGAAGCTTTCTTT; CDR3 protein: CASREGGGGTEAFF; D gene: -; clone size: -; J gene: TRBJ1-1; V gene: TRBV6-1
CDR3 DNA: TGTGCCAGCAGCTTAGAGGGTCAGACTAATGAAAAACTGTTTTTT; CDR3 protein: CASSLEGQTNEKLFF; D gene: -; clone size: few; J gene: TRBJ1-4; V gene: TRBV7-2
CDR3 DNA: TGTGCCATCAGCTTATGGGGGGCGGACGAGCAGTACTTC; CDR3 protein: CAISLWGADEQYF; D gene: -; clone size: -; J gene: TRBJ2-7; V gene: TRBV7-6
CDR3 DNA: TGTGCCAGCAGCCATCCTGCGGCAGATACGCAGTATTTT; CDR3 protein: CASSHPAADTQYF; D gene: -; clone size: few; J gene: TRBJ2-3; V gene: TRBV4-2
CDR3 DNA: TGCAGTGCTCCTGGGGGTGGAGAGACCCAGTACTTC; CDR3 protein: CSAPGGGETQYF; D gene: -; clone size: few; J gene: TRBJ2-5; V gene: TRBV20-1
CDR3 DNA: TGTGCCAGCAGCCAACCGGGACCTCGACTAGCGGGACGATACAATGAGCAGTTCTTC; CDR3 protein: CASSQPGPRLAGRYNEQFF; D gene: TRBD2; clone size: few; J gene: TRBJ2-1; V gene: TRBV7-7
CDR3 DNA: TGTGCCACATCCCGAGGACAGGGGGCGCATGAGCAGTTCTTC; CDR3 protein: CATSRGQGAHEQFF; D gene: TRBD1; clone size: -; J gene: TRBJ2-1; V gene: TRBV24-1
CDR3 DNA: TGTGCCAGCAGCCAAGGGGCTCGGGGCTCTGGAAACACCATATATTTT; CDR3 protein: CASSQGARGSGNTIYF; D gene: -; clone size: once; J gene: TRBJ1-3; V gene: TRBV7-8
CDR3 DNA: TGTGCCGGCAGTGAAATGGGGTACACCGGGGAGCTGTTTTTT; CDR3 protein: CAGSEMGYTGELFF; D gene: -; clone size: -; J gene: TRBJ2-2; V gene: TRBV2
CDR3 DNA: TGCGCCAGCAGTGACAGGGAAAAACTGTTTTTT; CDR3 protein: CASSDREKLFF; D gene: -; clone size: many; J gene: TRBJ1-4; V gene: TRBV10-2
CDR3 DNA: TGTGCTAGTGGTTTGGCCGTGACTAGCGAACGATTCACAGATACGCAGTATTTT; CDR3 protein: CASGLAVTSERFTDTQYF; D gene: TRBD2; clone size: -; J gene: TRBJ2-3; V gene: TRBV12-5